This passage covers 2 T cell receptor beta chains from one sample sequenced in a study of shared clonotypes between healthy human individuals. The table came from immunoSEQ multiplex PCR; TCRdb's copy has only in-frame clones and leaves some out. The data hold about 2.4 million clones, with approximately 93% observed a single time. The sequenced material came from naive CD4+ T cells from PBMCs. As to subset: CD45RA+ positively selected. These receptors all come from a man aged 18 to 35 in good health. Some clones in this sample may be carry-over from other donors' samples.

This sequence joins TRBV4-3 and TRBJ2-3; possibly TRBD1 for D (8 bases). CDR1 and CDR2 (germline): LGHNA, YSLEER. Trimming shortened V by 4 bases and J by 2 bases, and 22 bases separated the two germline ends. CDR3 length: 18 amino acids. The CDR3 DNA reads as TGCGCCAGCAGCCCGTCAGGGGGCAGGGGGGGGGCCACAGATACGCAGTATTTT. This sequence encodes CASSPSGGRGGATDTQYF.

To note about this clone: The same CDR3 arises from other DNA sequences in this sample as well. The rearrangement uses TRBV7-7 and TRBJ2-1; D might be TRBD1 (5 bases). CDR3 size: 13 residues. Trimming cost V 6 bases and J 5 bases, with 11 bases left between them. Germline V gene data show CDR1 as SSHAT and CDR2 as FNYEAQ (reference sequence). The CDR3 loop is CASSSDRNNEQFF. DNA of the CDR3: TGTGCCAGCAGTTCCGACAGAAACAATGAGCAGTTCTTC.